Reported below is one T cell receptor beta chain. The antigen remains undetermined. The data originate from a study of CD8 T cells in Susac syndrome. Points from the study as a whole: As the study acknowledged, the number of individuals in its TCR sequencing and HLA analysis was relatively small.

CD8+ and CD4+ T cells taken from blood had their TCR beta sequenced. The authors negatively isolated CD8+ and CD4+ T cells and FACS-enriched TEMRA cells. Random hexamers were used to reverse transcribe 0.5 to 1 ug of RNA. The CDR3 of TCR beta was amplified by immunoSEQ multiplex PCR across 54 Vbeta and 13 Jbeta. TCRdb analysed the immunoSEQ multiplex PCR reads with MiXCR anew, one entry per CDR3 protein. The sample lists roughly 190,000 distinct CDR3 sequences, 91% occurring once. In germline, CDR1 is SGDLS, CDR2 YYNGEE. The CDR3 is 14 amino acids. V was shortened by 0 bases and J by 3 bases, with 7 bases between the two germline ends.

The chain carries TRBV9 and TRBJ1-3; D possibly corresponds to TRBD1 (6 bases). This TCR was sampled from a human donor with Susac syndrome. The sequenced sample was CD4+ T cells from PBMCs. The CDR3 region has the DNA TGTGCCAGCAGCGTAGAAGGGGGTGGAAACACCATATATTTT. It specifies CASSVEGGGNTIYF.